This T cell receptor (beta chain) was captured by sequencing in a study of metastatic and nonmetastatic thyroid tumors. Study summary: Repertoire comparison spanned blood and tumor or nodule tissue of malignant and benign thyroid patients.

Findings and caveats of the study: A significant increase in TCR beta diversity was reportedly seen in malignant thyroid tumors relative to benign nodules, in blood and tumor.

There were no patients who had received any treatment before thyroid surgery. Methods used by the authors: To classify distant metastasis in papillary thyroid cancer, a model was built from CDR3 differences across clinicopathological groups. TCRdb re-called clones from the PCR reads using MiXCR. TCRdb assigned the V and J calls; the authors' analysis was not used. The table has about 12,000 clones, roughly 21% seen once. A few counts support this clone. What it recognizes is unknown. This sequence originates from a female donor with papillary thyroid cancer or a benign thyroid nodule (not recorded which). Some clones in this sample may be carry-over from other donors' samples. Specimen: adjacent normal tissue.

CDR3 in amino acids: CASSTSGRGADTQYF. CDR3 in DNA: TGTGCCAGCAGTACTAGCGGGAGGGGGGCAGATACGCAGTATTTT. This chain uses TRBV27 with TRBJ2-3; 13 positions agree with TRBD2. Germline values: CDR1 MNHEY, CDR2 SMNVEV (reference sequence). The CDR3 contains 15 residues. Losses at the gene ends were 5 bases for V and 4 bases for J; bases not matched to a gene: 3.